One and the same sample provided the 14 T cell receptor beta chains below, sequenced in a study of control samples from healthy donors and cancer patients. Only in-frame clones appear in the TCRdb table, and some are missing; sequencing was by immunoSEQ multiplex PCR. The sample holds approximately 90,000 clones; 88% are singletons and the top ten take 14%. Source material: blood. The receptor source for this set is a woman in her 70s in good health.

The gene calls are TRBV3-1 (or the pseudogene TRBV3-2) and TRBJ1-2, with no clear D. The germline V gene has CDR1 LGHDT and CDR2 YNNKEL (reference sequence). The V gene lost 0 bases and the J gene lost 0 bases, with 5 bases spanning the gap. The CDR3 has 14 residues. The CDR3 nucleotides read TGTGCCAGCAGCCAAGAAACAGCTAACTATGGCTACACCTTC. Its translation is CASSQETANYGYTF.

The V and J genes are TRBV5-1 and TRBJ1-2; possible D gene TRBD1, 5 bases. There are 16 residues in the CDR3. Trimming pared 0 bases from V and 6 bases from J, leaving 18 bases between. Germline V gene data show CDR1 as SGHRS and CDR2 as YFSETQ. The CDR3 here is CASSLAGAGQNHGYTF. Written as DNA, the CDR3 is TGCGCCAGCAGCTTGGCTGGGGCAGGGCAAAATCATGGCTACACCTTC.

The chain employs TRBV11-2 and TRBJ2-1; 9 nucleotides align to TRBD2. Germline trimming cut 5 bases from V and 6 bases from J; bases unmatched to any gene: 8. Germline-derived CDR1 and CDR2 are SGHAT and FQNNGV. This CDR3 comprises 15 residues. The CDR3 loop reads CASSPRTSALNEQFF. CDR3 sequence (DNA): TGTGCCAGCAGCCCCCGGACTAGCGCTCTCAATGAGCAGTTCTTC. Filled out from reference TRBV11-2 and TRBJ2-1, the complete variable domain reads EAGVAQSPRYKIIEKRQSVAFWCNPISGHATLYWYQQILGQGPKLLIQFQNNGVVDDSQLPKDRFSAERLKGVDSTLKIQPAKLEDSAVYLCASSPRTSALNEQFFGPGTRLTVL.

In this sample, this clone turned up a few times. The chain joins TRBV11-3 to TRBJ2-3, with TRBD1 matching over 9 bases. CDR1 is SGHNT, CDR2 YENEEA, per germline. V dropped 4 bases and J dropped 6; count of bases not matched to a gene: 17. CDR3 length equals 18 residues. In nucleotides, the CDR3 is TGTGCCAGCAGCTCCACCGGTTCGACAGGGGGAGGTGAGGATACGCAGTATTTT. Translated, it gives CASSSTGSTGGGEDTQYF. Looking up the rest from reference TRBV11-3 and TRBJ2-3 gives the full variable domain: EAGVVQSPRYKIIEKKQPVAFWCNPISGHNTLYWYLQNLGQGPELLIRYENEEAVDDSQLPKDRFSAERLKGVDSTLKIQPAELGDSAVYLCASSSTGSTGGGEDTQYFGPGTRLTVL.

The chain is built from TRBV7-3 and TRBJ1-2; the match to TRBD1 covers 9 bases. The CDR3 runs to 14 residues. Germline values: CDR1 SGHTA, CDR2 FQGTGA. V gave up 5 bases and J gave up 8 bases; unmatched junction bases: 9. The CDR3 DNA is TGTGCCAGCAGCGAACAACAGGGGGCGGGAGGCTACACCTTC. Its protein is CASSEQQGAGGYTF.

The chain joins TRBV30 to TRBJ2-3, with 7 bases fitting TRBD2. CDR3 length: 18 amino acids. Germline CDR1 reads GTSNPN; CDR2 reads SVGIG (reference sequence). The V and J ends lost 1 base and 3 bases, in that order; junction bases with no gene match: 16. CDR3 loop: CAWSASPTSTYRTDTQYF. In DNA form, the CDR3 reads TGTGCCTGGAGTGCCTCCCCGACTAGCACCTATCGAACAGATACGCAGTATTTT. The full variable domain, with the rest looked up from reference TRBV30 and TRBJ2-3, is SQTIHQWPATLVQPVGSPLSLECTVEGTSNPNLYWYRQAAGRGLQLLFYSVGIGQISSEVPQNLSASRPQDRQFILSSKKLLLSDSGFYLCAWSASPTSTYRTDTQYFGPGTRLTVL.

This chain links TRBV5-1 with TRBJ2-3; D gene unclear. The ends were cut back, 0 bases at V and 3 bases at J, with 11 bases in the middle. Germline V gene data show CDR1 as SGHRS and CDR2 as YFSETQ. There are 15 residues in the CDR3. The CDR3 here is CASSLDGLGTDTQYF. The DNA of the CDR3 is TGCGCCAGCAGCTTGGATGGCCTAGGGACAGATACGCAGTATTTT.

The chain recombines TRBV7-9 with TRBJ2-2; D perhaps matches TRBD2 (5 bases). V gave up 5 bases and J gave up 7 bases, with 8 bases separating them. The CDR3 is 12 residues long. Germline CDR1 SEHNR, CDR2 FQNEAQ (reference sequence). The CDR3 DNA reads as TGTGCCAGCAGCCTTCGGGGCGGGGAGCTGTTTTTT. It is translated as CASSLRGGELFF.

For the CDR3, the DNA is TGTGCCAGCAGCGTAGGGGGGGGCCTATTGCCAGATACGCAGTATTTT. It specifies CASSVGGGLLPDTQYF. The gene calls are TRBV9 and TRBJ2-3; D is possibly TRBD2 (7 bases). Trimming removed 0 bases from V and 4 bases from J, with 15 bases in between. Germline V gives CDR1 SGDLS, CDR2 YYNGEE. This CDR3 is 16 amino acids long.

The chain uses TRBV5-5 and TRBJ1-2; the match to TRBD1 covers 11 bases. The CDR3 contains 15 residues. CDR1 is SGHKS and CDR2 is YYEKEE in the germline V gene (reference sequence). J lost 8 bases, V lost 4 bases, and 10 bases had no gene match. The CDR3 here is CASSGGGQGARGYTF. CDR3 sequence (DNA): TGTGCCAGCAGCGGGGGCGGACAGGGGGCGCGGGGCTACACCTTC.

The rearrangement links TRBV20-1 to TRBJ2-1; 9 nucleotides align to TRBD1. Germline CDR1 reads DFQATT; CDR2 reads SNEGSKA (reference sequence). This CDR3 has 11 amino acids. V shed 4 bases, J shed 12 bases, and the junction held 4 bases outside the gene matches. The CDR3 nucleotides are TGCAGTGCTATGACAGGGGGGATGCAGTTCTTC. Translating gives CSAMTGGMQFF.

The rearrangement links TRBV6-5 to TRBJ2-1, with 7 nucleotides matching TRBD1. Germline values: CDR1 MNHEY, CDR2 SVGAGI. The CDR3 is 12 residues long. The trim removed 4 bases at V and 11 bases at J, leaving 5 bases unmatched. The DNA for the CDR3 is TGTGCCAGCAGTTCAGCAGGGGGACAGCAGTTCTTC. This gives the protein CASSSAGGQQFF.

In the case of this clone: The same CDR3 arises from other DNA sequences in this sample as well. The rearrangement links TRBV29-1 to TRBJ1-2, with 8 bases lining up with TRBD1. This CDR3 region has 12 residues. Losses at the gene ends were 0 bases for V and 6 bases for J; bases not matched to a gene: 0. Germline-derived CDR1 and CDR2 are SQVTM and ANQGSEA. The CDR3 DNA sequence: TGCAGCGTTGAAGACAGGGGGCATGGCTACACCTTC. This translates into CSVEDRGHGYTF.

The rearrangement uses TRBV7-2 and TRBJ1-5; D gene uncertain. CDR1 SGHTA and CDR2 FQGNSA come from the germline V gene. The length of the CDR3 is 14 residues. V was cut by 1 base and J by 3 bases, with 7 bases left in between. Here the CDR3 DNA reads TGTGCCAGCAGCTTAGGGGGATTCAATCAGCCCCAGCATTTT. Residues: CASSLGGFNQPQHF. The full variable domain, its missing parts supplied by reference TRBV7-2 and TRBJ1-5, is GAGVSQSPSNKVTEKGKDVELRCDPISGHTALYWYRQSLGQGLEFLIYFQGNSAPDKSGLPSDRFSAERTGGSVSTLTIQRTQQEDSAVYLCASSLGGFNQPQHFGDGTRLSIL.